This T cell receptor beta chain is drawn from a study of blood T cells in healthy people across ages. The table lists this clonotype with a few counts. This CDR3 spans 14 amino acids. The germline V gene encodes CDR1 MGHRA and CDR2 YSYEKL. V was trimmed by 6 bases and J by 2 bases, leaving 14 bases between them. The use of a sample-barcoded 5' primer and a J-beta primer mix characterized a second PCR of about 6 to 11 cycles. TCRdb reanalysed the 5' RACE reads using MiXCR and keeps one entry per CDR3 protein. The sample lists roughly 730,000 distinct CDR3 sequences; roughly 50% were seen once. The receptor's source is a middle-aged man in good health. The sequenced sample was blood. The rearrangement uses TRBV4-1 and TRBJ2-7; D possibly matches TRBD1 or TRBD2 (5 bases each). The CDR3 spells CASSPGTLTYEQYF. The CDR3 DNA reads TGCGCCAGCAGTCCCGGGACCCTAACCTACGAGCAGTACTTC.